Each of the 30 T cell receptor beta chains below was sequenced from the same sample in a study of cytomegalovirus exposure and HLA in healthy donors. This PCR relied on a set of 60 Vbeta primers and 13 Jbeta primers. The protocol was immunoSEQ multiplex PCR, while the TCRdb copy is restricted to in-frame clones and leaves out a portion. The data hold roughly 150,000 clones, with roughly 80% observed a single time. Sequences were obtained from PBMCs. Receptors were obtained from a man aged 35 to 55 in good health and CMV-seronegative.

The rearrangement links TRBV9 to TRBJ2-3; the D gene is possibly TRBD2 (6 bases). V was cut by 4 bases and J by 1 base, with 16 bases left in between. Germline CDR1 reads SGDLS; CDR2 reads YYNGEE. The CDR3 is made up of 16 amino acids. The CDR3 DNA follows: TGTGCCAGCAGCCCACCCCCGGAGGGAGGCACAGATACGCAGTATTTT. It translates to CASSPPPEGGTDTQYF.

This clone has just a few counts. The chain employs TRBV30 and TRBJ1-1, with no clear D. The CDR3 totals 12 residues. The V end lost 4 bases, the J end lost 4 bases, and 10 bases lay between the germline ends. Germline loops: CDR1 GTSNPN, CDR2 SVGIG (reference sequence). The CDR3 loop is CAWNPWSTEAFF. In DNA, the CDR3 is TGTGCCTGGAACCCGTGGAGCACTGAAGCTTTCTTT.

This chain's CDR3 is CASSSSRGYEQYF. The CDR3 nucleotides read TGTGCCAGCAGCTCCTCCAGGGGCTACGAGCAGTACTTC. The rearrangement uses TRBV11-3 and TRBJ2-7, with D perhaps TRBD1 (6 bases). The germline CDR1 and CDR2 sequences are SGHNT and YENEEA. The CDR3 has 13 residues. V lost 4 bases and J lost 3, with 10 bases in between. The whole variable domain, remainder taken from reference TRBV11-3 and TRBJ2-7, is EAGVVQSPRYKIIEKKQPVAFWCNPISGHNTLYWYLQNLGQGPELLIRYENEEAVDDSQLPKDRFSAERLKGVDSTLKIQPAELGDSAVYLCASSSSRGYEQYFGPGTRLTVT.

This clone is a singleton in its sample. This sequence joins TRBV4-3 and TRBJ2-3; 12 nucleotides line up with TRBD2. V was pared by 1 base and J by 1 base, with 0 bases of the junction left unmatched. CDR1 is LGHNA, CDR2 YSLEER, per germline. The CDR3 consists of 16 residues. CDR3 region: CASSQGTSGGTDTQYF. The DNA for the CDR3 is TGCGCCAGCAGCCAAGGGACTAGCGGGGGCACAGATACGCAGTATTTT.

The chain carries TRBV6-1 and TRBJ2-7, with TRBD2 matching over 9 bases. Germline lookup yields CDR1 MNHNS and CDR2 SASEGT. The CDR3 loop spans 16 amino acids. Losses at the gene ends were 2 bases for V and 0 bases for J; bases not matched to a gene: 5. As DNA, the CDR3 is TGTGCCAGCAGTGAATCCCTAGCGGGGTTCTCCTACGAGCAGTACTTC. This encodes CASSESLAGFSYEQYF.

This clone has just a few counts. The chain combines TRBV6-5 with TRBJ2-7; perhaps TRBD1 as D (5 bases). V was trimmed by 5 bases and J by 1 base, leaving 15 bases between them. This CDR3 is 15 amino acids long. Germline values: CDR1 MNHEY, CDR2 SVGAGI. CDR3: CASSQTVEGSYEQYF. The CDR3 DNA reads TGTGCCAGCAGTCAGACAGTCGAAGGATCCTACGAGCAGTACTTC.

CDR3 region: CASSPSDSESAKSPLHF. CDR3 in DNA: TGCGCCAGCAGCCCGTCCGACAGCGAGTCCGCCAAGTCACCCCTCCACTTT. V gene TRBV4-3 combines with J gene TRBJ1-6, with D perhaps matching TRBD1 (5 bases). Deletions cut 4 bases from V and 10 bases from J, with 23 bases between. The CDR3 has 17 amino acids. Looked up from germline, CDR1 is LGHNA and CDR2 is YSLEER.

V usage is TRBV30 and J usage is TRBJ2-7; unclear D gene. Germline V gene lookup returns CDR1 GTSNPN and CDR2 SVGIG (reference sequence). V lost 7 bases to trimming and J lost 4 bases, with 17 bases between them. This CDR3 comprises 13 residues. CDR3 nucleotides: TGTGCCTTCACAGAGCCCCCCCTTTACGAGCAGTACTTC. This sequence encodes CAFTEPPLYEQYF.

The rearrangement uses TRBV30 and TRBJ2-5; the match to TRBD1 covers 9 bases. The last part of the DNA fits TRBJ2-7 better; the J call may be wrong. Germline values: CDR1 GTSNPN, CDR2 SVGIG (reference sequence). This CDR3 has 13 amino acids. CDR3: CAWSGGQGYEQYF. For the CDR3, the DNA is TGTGCCTGGAGTGGGGGACAGGGTTACGAGCAGTACTTC.

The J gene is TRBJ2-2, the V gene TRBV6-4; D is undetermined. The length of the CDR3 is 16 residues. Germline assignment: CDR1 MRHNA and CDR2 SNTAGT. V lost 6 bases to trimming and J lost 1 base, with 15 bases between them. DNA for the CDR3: TGTGCCAGCAGCGCCCGGAGCTCAATGAACACCGGGGAGCTGTTTTTT. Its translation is CASSARSSMNTGELFF.

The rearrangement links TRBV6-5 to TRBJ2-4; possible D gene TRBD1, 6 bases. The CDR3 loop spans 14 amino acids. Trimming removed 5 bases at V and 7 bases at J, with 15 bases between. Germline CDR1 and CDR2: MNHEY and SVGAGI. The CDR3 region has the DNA TGTGCCAGCAGTGGGGACAATCCGGCGAACATTCAGTACTTC. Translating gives CASSGDNPANIQYF.

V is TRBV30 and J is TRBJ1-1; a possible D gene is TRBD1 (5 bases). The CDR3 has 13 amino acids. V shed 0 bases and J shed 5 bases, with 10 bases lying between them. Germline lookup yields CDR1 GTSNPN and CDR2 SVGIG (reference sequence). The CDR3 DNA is TGTGCCTGGAGTGTAACGGGGGAGACTGAAGCTTTCTTT. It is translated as CAWSVTGETEAFF.

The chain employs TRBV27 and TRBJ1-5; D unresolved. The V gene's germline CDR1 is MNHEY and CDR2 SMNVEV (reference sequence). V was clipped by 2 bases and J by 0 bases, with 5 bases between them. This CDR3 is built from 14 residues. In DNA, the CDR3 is TGTGCCAGCAGTTTAGTATATAGCAATCAGCCCCAGCATTTT. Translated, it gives CASSLVYSNQPQHF.

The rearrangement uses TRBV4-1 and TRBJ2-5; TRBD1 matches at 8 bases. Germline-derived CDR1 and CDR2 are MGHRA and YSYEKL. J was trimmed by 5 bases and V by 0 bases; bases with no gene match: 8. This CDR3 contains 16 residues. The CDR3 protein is CASSQEGAGGLETQYF. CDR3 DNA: TGCGCCAGCAGCCAAGAGGGGGCAGGGGGCCTGGAGACCCAGTACTTC.

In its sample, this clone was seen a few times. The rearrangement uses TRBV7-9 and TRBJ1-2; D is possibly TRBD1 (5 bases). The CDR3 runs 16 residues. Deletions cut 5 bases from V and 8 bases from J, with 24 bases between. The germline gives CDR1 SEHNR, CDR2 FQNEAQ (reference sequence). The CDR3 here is CASSPGQGERLRGYTF. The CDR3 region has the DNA TGTGCCAGCAGCCCGGGCCAGGGCGAACGGTTGCGGGGCTACACCTTC.

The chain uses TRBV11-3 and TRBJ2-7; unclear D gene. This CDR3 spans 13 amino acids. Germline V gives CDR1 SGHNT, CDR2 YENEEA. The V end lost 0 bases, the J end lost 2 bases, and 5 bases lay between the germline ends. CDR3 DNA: TGTGCCAGCAGCTTAGATCCTGCCTACGAGCAGTACTTC. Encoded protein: CASSLDPAYEQYF.

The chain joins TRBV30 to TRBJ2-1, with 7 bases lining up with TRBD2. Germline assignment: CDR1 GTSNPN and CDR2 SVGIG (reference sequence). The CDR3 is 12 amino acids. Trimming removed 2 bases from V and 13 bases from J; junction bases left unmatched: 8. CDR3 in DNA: TGTGCCTGGAGTCCCTCGGGCGGGAGTCAGTTCTTC. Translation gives CAWSPSGGSQFF. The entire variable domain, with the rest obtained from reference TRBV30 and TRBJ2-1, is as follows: SQTIHQWPATLVQPVGSPLSLECTVEGTSNPNLYWYRQAAGRGLQLLFYSVGIGQISSEVPQNLSASRPQDRQFILSSKKLLLSDSGFYLCAWSPSGGSQFFGPGTRLTVL.

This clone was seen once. The CDR3 here is CASSQRDSTSPLHF. The CDR3 nucleotides are TGTGCCAGCAGCCAGAGGGACAGTACTTCACCCCTCCACTTT. The chain has TRBV7-2 and TRBJ1-6, with 7 positions matching TRBD1. Germline V gene lookup returns CDR1 SGHTA and CDR2 FQGNSA. J lost 9 bases, V lost 5 bases, and 7 bases had no gene match. This CDR3 is 14 amino acids long.

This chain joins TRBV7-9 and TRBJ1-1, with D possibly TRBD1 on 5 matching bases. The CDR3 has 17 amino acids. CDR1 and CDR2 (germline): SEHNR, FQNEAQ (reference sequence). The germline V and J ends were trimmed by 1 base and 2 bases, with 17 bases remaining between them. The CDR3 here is CASSLGVGPKSNTEAFF. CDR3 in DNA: TGTGCCAGCAGCTTAGGGGTGGGGCCTAAATCAAACACTGAAGCTTTCTTT.

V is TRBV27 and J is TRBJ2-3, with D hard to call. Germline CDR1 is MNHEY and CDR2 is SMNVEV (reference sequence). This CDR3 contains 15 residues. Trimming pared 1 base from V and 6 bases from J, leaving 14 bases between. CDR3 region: CASSLLAPRTDTQYF. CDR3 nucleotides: TGTGCCAGCAGTTTATTGGCCCCCCGAACGGATACGCAGTATTTT.

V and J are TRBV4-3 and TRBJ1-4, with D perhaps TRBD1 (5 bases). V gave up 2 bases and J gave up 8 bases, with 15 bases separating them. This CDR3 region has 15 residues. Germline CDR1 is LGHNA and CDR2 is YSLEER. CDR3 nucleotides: TGCGCCAGCAGCCAACAAACAGGATTTGGAGAAAAACTGTTTTTT. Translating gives CASSQQTGFGEKLFF.

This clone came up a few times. DNA of the CDR3: TGTGCCAGCAGCTCCCGGACAGGGGGGATCGATGGCTACACCTTC. Protein: CASSSRTGGIDGYTF. V usage is TRBV7-2 and J usage is TRBJ1-2; TRBD1 aligns across 10 bases. This CDR3 has 15 amino acids. With V trimmed by 4 bases and J by 6 bases, 8 bases remained unmatched. Per the germline V gene, CDR1 is SGHTA and CDR2 is FQGNSA. The full variable domain, its missing parts supplied by reference TRBV7-2 and TRBJ1-2, is GAGVSQSPSNKVTEKGKDVELRCDPISGHTALYWYRQSLGQGLEFLIYFQGNSAPDKSGLPSDRFSAERTGGSVSTLTIQRTQQEDSAVYLCASSSRTGGIDGYTFGSGTRLTVV.

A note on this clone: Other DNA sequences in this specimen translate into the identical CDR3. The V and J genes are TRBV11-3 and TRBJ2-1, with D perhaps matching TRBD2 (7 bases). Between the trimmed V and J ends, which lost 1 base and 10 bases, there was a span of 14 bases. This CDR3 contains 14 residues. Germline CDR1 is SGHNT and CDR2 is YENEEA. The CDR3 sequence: CASSLVVGGREQFF. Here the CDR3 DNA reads TGTGCCAGCAGCTTAGTCGTGGGGGGGCGCGAGCAGTTCTTC. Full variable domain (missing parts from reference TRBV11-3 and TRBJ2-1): EAGVVQSPRYKIIEKKQPVAFWCNPISGHNTLYWYLQNLGQGPELLIRYENEEAVDDSQLPKDRFSAERLKGVDSTLKIQPAELGDSAVYLCASSLVVGGREQFFGPGTRLTVL.

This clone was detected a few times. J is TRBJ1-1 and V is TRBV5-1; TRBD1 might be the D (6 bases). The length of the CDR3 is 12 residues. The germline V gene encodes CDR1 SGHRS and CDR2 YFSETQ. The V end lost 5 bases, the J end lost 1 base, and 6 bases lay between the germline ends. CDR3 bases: TGCGCCAGCAGACAGGGGAACACTGAAGCTTTCTTT. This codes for CASRQGNTEAFF.

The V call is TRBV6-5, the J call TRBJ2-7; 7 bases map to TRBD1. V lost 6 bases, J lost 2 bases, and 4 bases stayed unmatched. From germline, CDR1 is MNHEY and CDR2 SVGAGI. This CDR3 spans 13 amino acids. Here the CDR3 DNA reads TGTGCCAGCAGCAAGGGACAGCCCTACGAGCAGTACTTC. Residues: CASSKGQPYEQYF.

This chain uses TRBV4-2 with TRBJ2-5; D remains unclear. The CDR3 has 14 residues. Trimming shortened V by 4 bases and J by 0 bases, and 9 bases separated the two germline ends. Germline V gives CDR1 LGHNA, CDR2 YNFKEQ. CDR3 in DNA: TGTGCCAGCAGCCGCAGAACCGACCAAGAGACCCAGTACTTC. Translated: CASSRRTDQETQYF.

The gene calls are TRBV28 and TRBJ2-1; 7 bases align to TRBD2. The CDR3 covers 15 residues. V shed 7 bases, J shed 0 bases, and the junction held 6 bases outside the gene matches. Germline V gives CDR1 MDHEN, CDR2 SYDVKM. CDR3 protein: CASNPGGSSYNEQFF. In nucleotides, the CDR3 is TGTGCCAGCAACCCCGGCGGGAGCTCCTACAATGAGCAGTTCTTC.

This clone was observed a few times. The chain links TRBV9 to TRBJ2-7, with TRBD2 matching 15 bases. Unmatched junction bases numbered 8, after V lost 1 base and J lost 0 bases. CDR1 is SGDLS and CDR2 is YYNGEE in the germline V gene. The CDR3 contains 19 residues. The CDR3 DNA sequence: TGTGCCAGCAGCGTACAAACCGGGACTAGCGGGGGGCGCTCCTACGAGCAGTACTTC. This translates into CASSVQTGTSGGRSYEQYF.

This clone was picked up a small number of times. The CDR3 DNA sequence: TGTGCCAGCAGTTACTCGGCTACAGACGCCTACGAGCAGTACTTC. Translating gives CASSYSATDAYEQYF. The chain combines TRBV6-5 with TRBJ2-7; the D is unclear. This CDR3 is 15 amino acids long. CDR1 is MNHEY and CDR2 is SVGAGI in the germline V gene. V shed 0 bases and J shed 2 bases, with 11 bases lying between them.

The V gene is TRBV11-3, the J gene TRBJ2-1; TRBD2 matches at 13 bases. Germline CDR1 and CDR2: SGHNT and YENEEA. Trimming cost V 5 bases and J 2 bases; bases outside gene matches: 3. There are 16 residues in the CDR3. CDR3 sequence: CASSPGTSGTYNEQFF. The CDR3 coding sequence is TGTGCCAGCAGCCCCGGGACTAGCGGGACCTACAATGAGCAGTTCTTC.